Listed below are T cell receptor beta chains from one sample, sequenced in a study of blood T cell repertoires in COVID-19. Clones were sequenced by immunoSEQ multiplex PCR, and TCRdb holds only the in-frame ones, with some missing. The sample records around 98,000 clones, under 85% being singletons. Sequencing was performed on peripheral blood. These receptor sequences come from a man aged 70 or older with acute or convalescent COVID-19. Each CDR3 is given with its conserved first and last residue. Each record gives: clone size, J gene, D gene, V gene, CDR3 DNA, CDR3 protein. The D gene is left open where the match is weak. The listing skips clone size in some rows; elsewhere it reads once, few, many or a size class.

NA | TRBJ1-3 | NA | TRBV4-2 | TGTGCCAGCAGAGAAACAGGGAGCTCTGGAAACACCATATATTTT | CASRETGSSGNTIYF
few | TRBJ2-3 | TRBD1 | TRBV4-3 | TGCGCCAGCAAACAGGGGGCCTTCACAGATACGCAGTATTTT | CASKQGAFTDTQYF
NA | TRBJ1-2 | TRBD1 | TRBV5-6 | TGTGCCAGCAGCTTGGCCGGGACAGTTTGGGGTTATGGCTACACCTTC | CASSLAGTVWGYGYTF
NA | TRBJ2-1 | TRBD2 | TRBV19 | TGTGCCAGTAGTATGTGGCTAGCGGGAGTCAATGAGCAGTTCTTC | CASSMWLAGVNEQFF
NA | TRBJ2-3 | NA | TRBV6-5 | TGTGCCAGCAGTTACTCACAAACCCCTCCTAGGGATACGCAGTATTTT | CASSYSQTPPRDTQYF
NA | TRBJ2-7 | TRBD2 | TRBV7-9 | TGTGCCAGCAGCTTACCCCGGGGGGGGCTCTACGAGCAGTACTTC | CASSLPRGGLYEQYF
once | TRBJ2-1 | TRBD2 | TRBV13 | TGTGCCAGCAGCTTGCGACTAGCGGCCTCCTACAATGAGCAGTTCTTC | CASSLRLAASYNEQFF
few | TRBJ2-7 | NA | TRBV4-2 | TGTGCCAGCAGCCAACCTCGGACAGACTCCGGGGAGCAGTACTTC | CASSQPRTDSGEQYF
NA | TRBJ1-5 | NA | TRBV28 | TGTGCCAGCAGCCGCCGGGAACCCCAGCATTTT | CASSRREPQHF
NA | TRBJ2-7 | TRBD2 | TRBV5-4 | TGTGCCAGCAGCTTGGCCGGGGCTAGCGGGAGAACCCACGAGCAGTACTTC | CASSLAGASGRTHEQYF
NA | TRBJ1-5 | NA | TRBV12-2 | TGTGCAAGTCGCTTAGCACTAAGCCTTATAGCAATCAGCATGGGGGGGCAGCCCCAGCATTTT | CASRLALSLIAISMGGQPQHF
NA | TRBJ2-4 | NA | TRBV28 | TGTGCCAGCAGGAAACAGGGGGGGGTCCAAAACATTCAGTACTTC | CASRKQGGVQNIQYF
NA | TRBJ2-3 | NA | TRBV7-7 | TGTGCTAGCAGCTTAGGAAGGGGCTTAGCAGATACGCAGTATTTT | CASSLGRGLADTQYF
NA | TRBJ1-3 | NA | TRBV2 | TGTGCCAGCAGTGTGCTCTCGGGTTACGGAAACACCATATATTTT | CASSVLSGYGNTIYF
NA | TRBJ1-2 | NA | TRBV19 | TGTGCCAGTAGTATTTTTGCAAGGGGAGGCTACACCTTC | CASSIFARGGYTF
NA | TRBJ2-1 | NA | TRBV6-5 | TGTGCCAGCAGCCAGACTACGTACAATGAGCAGTTCTTC | CASSQTTYNEQFF
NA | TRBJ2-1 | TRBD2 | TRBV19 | TGTGCCAGTAGCCTGGGACTAGCGGGAGGGAATGAGCAGTTCTTC | CASSLGLAGGNEQFF
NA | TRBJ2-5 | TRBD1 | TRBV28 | TGTGCCAGCAGCGCAGGACAGGGGGCGCTGGAAGAGACCCAGTACTTC | CASSAGQGALEETQYF
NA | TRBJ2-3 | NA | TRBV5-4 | TGTGCCAGCAGCCCCCAGCTCCAGGGTGCAGATACGCAGTATTTT | CASSPQLQGADTQYF
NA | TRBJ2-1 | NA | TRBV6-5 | TGTGCCAGCAGTTACGGGAGTGCCTCCTACAATGAGCAGTTCTTC | CASSYGSASYNEQFF
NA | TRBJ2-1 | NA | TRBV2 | TGTGCCAGCAGTGAAGCGCTTGGTAGCAATGAGCAGTTCTTC | CASSEALGSNEQFF
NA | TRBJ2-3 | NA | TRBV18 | TGTGCCAGCTCACCACCAGAGTTTCGGGGCACAGATACGCAGTATTTT | CASSPPEFRGTDTQYF
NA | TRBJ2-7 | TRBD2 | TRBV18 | TGTGCCAGCTCAGCCCTTTCTCGGGCGGCTAGCGGTACCTCCTACGAGCAGTACTTC | CASSALSRAASGTSYEQYF
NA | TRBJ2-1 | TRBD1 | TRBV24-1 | TGTGCCACCAGTGATTGGGACAGGGGGCGCGATGAGCAGTTCTTC | CATSDWDRGRDEQFF
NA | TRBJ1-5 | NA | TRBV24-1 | TGTGCCCCCTTTTATGGCCGATGTCATAGCAATCAGCCCCAGCATTTT | CAPFYGRCHSNQPQHF
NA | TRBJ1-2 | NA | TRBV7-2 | TGTGCCAGCAGCTTTTCAGGGCGCCGCCTGGGAGGCTACACCTTC | CASSFSGRRLGGYTF
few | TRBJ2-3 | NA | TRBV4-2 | TGTGCCAGCAGCCAAGATCTTCTAGCCCCCTTGGATACGCAGTATTTT | CASSQDLLAPLDTQYF
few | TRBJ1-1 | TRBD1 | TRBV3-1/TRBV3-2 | TGTGCCAGCAGCCTATCGACAGGGTCGTATGCTGAAGCTTTCTTT | CASSLSTGSYAEAFF
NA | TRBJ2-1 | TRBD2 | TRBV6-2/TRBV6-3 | TGTGCCAGCAGTTATAGCGGGAGCAGACGGAACAGGGAGCAGTTCTTC | CASSYSGSRRNREQFF
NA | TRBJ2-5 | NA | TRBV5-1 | TGCGCCAGCGCCGTATTAGGCAGGGAAGAGACCCAGTACTTC | CASAVLGREETQYF
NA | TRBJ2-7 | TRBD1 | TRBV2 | TGTGCCAGCACCCTCCCGGGACAGGGGACGGGGGAGCAGTACTTC | CASTLPGQGTGEQYF
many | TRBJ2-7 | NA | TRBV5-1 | TGCGCCAGCAGCTGGGAGAGTCTCGGCGAGCAGTACTTC | CASSWESLGEQYF
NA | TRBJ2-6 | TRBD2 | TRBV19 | TGTGCCAGTAGTGAAGGACTAGCGGCGCGCTCTGGGGCCAACGTCCTGACTTTC | CASSEGLAARSGANVLTF
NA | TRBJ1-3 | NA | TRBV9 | TGTGCCAGCAGCCCGACTACCGACGCCTCTGGAAACACCATATATTTT | CASSPTTDASGNTIYF
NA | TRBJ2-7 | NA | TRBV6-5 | TGTGCCAGCAGTTACCGGACCGGGGACGAGCAGTACTTC | CASSYRTGDEQYF
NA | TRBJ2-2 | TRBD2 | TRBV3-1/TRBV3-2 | TGTGCCAGCAGCCGGGGACTAGGCGGGGAGCTGTTTTTT | CASSRGLGGELFF
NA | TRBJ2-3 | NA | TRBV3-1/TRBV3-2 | TGTGCCAGCGGCCTGCGGGGCGCAGATACGCAGTATTTT | CASGLRGADTQYF
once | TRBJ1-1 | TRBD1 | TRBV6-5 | TGTGCCAGCAGTTACAGGGACAGCACTGAAGCTTTCTTT | CASSYRDSTEAFF
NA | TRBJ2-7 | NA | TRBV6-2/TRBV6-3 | TGTGCCAGCAGTTTCTACAGGGTTGACGAGCAGTACTTC | CASSFYRVDEQYF
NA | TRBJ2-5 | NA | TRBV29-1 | TGCAGCGTTGGGGGCATGCGAGGGACCCAGTACTTC | CSVGGMRGTQYF
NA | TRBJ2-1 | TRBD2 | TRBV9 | TGTGCCAGCAGCGTAGGGCTAGCGGGAGCCTATGAGCAGTTCTTC | CASSVGLAGAYEQFF
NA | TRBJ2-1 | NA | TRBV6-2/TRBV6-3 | TGTGCCAGCAGTTACCTGGACTTCCCATTTTATAATGAGCAGTTCTTC | CASSYLDFPFYNEQFF
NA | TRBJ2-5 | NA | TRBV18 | TGTGCCAGCTCACCAGTGGGGGCTGGGGAGACCCAGTACTTC | CASSPVGAGETQYF
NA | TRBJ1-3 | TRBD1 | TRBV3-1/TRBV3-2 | TGTGCCAGCAGCCGAGGGACAGCAGGAAACACCATATATTTT | CASSRGTAGNTIYF
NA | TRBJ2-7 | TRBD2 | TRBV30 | TGTGCCTGGAGTCCAGGGACTAGCGGGACCTACGAGCAGTACTTC | CAWSPGTSGTYEQYF
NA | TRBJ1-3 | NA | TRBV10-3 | TGTGCCATCAGCCCAGACTCTGGAAACACCATATATTTT | CAISPDSGNTIYF
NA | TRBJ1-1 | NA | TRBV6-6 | TGTGCCAGCAGTCCATCCGACAGCGTAGCTTTCTTT | CASSPSDSVAFF
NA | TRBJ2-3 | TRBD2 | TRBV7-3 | TGTGCCAGCAGCTTACGAGGGACTAGCGACACAGATACGCAGTATTTT | CASSLRGTSDTDTQYF
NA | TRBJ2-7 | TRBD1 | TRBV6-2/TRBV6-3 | TGTGCCAGCAGTTACTCACCTGGACAGGGGCAACCAAACTTC | CASSYSPGQGQPNF
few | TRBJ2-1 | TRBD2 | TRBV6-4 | TGTGCCAGCAGCCGGACTAGCGGGAGGGCCATAGTCTACAATGAGCAGTTCTTC | CASSRTSGRAIVYNEQFF
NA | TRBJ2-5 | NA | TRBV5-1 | TGCGCCAGCAGCCCGGACCAGGGAGAGACCCAGTACTTC | CASSPDQGETQYF
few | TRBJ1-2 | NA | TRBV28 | TGTGCCAGCAGTTTATGGGACAGAAGATTTCATGGCTACACCTTC | CASSLWDRRFHGYTF
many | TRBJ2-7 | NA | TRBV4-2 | TGTGCCAGCGGCTCCATAAGGGGTACCTACGAGCAGTACTTC | CASGSIRGTYEQYF
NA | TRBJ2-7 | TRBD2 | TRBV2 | TGTGCCAGCAGCCCCTCACTAGCGAGGACCTACGAGCAGTACTTC | CASSPSLARTYEQYF
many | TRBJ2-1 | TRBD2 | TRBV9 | TGTGCCAGCAGCCCTGGGACTAGCGGGAGGGTCGCCTACAATGAGCAGTTCTTC | CASSPGTSGRVAYNEQFF
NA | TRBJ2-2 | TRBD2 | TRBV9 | TGTGCCAGCAGCCACCCGGGACTAGCGGGAGATCCCACCGGGGAGCTGTTTTTT | CASSHPGLAGDPTGELFF
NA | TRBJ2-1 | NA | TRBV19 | TGTGCCAGTAGTATCATCAGGACAGACTACAATGAGCAGTTCTTC | CASSIIRTDYNEQFF
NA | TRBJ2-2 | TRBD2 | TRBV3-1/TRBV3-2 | TGTGCCAGCAGCCGCCCGAGCGGGGGGAACACCGGGGAGCTGTTTTTT | CASSRPSGGNTGELFF
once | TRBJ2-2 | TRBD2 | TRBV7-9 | TGTGCCAGCAGCTCGGGACCCCTAGCGGGATACACCGGGGAGCTGTTTTTT | CASSSGPLAGYTGELFF